This TCR beta chain was sequenced for a study of control samples from healthy donors and cancer patients. Germline loops: CDR1 WNHNN, CDR2 SYGVQD (reference sequence). The CDR3 consists of 15 residues. The V and J ends lost 6 bases and 0 bases, in that order; junction bases with no gene match: 7. The protocol was immunoSEQ multiplex PCR, while the TCRdb copy is restricted to in-frame clones and leaves out a portion. This table has about 150,000 clones, approximately 94% appearing once. This chain links TRBV10-1 with TRBJ2-7; the match to TRBD1 covers 8 bases. The sequencing input was blood. This receptor was obtained from a woman between 18 and 29 years old in good health. Written as DNA, the CDR3 is TGCGCCAGCAGCACCCGGACAGGGAGCTCCTACGAGCAGTACTTC. It is translated as CASSTRTGSSYEQYF.